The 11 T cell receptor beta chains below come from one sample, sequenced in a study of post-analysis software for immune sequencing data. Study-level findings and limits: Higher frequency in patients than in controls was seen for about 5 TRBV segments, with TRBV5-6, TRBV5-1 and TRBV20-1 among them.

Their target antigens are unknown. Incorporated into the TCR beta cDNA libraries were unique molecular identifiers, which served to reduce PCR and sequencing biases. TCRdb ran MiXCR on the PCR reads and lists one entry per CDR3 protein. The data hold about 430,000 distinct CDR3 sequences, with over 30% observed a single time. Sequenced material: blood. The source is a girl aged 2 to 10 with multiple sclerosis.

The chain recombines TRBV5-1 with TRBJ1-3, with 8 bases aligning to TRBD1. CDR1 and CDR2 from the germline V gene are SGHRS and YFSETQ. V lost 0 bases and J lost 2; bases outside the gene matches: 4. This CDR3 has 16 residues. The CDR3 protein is CASSLDRGYAGNTIYF. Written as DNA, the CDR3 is TGCGCCAGCAGCTTGGACAGGGGGTACGCTGGAAACACCATATATTTT. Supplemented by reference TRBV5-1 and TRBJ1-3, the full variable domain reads KAGVTQTPRYLIKTRGQQVTLSCSPISGHRSVSWYQQTPGQGLQFLFEYFSETQRNKGNFPGRFSGRQFSNSRSEMNVSTLELGDSALYLCASSLDRGYAGNTIYFGEGSWLTVV.

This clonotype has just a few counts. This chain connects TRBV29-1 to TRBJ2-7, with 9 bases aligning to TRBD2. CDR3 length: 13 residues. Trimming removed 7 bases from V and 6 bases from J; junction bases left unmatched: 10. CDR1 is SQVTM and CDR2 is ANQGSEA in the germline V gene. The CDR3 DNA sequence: TGCAGCGCTGCCGGGACTAGCACGGGCGAGCAGTACTTC. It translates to CSAAGTSTGEQYF.

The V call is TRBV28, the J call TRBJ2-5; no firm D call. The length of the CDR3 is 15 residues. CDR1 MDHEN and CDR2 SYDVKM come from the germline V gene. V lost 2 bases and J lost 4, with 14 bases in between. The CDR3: CASSLIASAGETQYF. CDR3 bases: TGTGCCAGCAGTTTAATAGCCTCCGCCGGAGAGACCCAGTACTTC.

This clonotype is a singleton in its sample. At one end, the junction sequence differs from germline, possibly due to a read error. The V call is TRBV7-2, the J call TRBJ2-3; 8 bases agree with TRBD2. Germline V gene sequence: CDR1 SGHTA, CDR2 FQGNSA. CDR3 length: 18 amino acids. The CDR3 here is CASSLVASGRRETDTQYF. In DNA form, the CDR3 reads TGTGCCAGCAGCTTAGTGGCTAGCGGGCGGCGGGAGACAGATACACAGTATTTT.

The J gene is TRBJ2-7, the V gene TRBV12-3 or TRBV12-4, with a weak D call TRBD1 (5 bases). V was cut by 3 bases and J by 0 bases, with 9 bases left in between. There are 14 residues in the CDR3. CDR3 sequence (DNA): TGTGCCAGCAGTTTTCACAGGAACTCCTACGAGCAGTACTTC. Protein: CASSFHRNSYEQYF.

The CDR3 coding sequence is TGTGCCAGCAGCTCACAGGGACACGAGCAGTACTTC. This encodes CASSSQGHEQYF. The chain recombines TRBV14 with TRBJ2-7; D may be TRBD1 (6 bases). The CDR3 has 12 residues. The V and J ends lost 5 bases and 5 bases respectively, with 10 bases between them. Germline V CDR1 and CDR2: SGHDN, FVKESK.

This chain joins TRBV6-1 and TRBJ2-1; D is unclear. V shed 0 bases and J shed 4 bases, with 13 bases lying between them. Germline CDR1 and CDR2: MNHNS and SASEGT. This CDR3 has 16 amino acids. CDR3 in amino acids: CASSEALLLPYNEQFF. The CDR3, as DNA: TGTGCCAGCAGTGAAGCGCTTCTGCTACCATACAATGAGCAGTTCTTC.

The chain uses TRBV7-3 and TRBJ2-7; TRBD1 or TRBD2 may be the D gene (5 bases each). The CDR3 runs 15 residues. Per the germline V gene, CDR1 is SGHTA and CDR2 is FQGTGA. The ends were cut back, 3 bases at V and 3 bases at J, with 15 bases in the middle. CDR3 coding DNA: TGTGCCAGCAGCTTTGGTGTTGGGGCGGGCTACGAGCAGTACTTC. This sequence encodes CASSFGVGAGYEQYF.

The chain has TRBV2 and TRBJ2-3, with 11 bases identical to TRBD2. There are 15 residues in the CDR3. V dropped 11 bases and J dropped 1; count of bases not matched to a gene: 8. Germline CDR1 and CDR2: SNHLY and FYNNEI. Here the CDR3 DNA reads TGTGCCGGCCTACTAGCGGGGGAAGGCACAGATACGCAGTATTTT. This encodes CAGLLAGEGTDTQYF.

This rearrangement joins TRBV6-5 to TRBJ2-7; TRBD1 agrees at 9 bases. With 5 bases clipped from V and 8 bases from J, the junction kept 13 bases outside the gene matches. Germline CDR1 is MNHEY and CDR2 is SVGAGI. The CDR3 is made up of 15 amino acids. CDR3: CASSQSGTGYYKQYF. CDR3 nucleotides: TGTGCCAGCAGTCAGTCCGGGACAGGGTATTACAAGCAGTACTTC.

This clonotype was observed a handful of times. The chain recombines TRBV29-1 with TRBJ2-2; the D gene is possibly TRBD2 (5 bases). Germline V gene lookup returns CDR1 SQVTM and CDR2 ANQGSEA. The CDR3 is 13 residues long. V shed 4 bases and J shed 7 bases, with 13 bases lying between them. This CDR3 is CSVAKSGDGELFF. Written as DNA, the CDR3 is TGCAGCGTTGCTAAGTCCGGGGACGGGGAGCTGTTTTTT.